These 24 T cell receptor beta chains share one sample of origin, sequenced in a study of OX40 agonist ivuxolimab in advanced cancers. TCRdb keeps only in-frame clones here, not all; method: immunoSEQ multiplex PCR. The data contain tens of thousands of clones, roughly 87% of them singletons. Sample: CD4+ or CD8+ T cells sorted from blood, taken in a trial of the OX40 agonist ivuxolimab. The receptors originated from an adult with an advanced solid tumor such as melanoma, head and neck, liver or kidney cancer.

This clone appeared a single time. The CDR3 sequence is CATSGGRAGGGELFF. In DNA, the CDR3 is TGTGCCACCAGCGGCGGGAGGGCAGGGGGCGGGGAGCTGTTTTTT. V usage is TRBV15 and J usage is TRBJ2-2; 9 bases match TRBD2. The CDR3 loop spans 15 amino acids. Looked up from germline, CDR1 is LNHNV and CDR2 is YYDKDF (reference sequence). Losses at the gene ends were 5 bases for V and 7 bases for J; bases not matched to a gene: 8.

This sequence joins TRBV5-4 and TRBJ2-7; D gene ambiguous. CDR1 is SGHNT and CDR2 is YYREEE in the germline V gene (reference sequence). The length of the CDR3 is 14 residues. The V and J ends lost 0 bases and 3 bases respectively, with 10 bases between them. The DNA for the CDR3 is TGTGCCAGCAGCTTGGATGGCAGACTCTACGAGCAGTACTTC. Its translation: CASSLDGRLYEQYF.

The rearrangement links TRBV5-1 to TRBJ1-2; 8 nucleotides line up with TRBD1. The germline gives CDR1 SGHRS, CDR2 YFSETQ. Germline trimming cut 0 bases from V and 6 bases from J; bases unmatched to any gene: 10. CDR3 length: 16 residues. The CDR3 DNA reads as TGCGCCAGCAGCTTGGGCGGACAGGGAATCGAAAATGGCTACACCTTC. It is translated as CASSLGGQGIENGYTF.

V usage is TRBV7-9 and J usage is TRBJ1-3; D unresolved. The CDR3 runs to 16 residues. V was shortened by 0 bases and J by 0 bases, with 9 bases between the two germline ends. Looked up from germline, CDR1 is SEHNR and CDR2 is FQNEAQ (reference sequence). CDR3 DNA: TGTGCCAGCAGCTTAGCCTCCGAAGCCTCTGGAAACACCATATATTTT. Amino acids: CASSLASEASGNTIYF. The variable domain in full, completed from reference TRBV7-9 and TRBJ1-3, reads DTGVSQNPRHKITKRGQNVTFRCDPISEHNRLYWYRQTLGQGPEFLTYFQNEAQLEKSRLLSDRFSAERPKGSFSTLEIQRTEQGDSAMYLCASSLASEASGNTIYFGEGSWLTVV.

In nucleotides, the CDR3 is TGTGCCAGCAGCTTAGGACAGGGTATCACCGGGGAGCTGTTTTTT. This codes for CASSLGQGITGELFF. The V gene is TRBV7-9, the J gene TRBJ2-2; 7 positions agree with TRBD1. V was clipped by 1 base and J by 4 bases; unmatched bases: 3. Germline-derived CDR1 and CDR2 are SEHNR and FQNEAQ (reference sequence). The CDR3 has 15 amino acids.

V and J are TRBV19 and TRBJ2-3; 9 positions match TRBD1. Germline V gene sequence: CDR1 LNHDA, CDR2 SQIVND (reference sequence). The CDR3 extends over 20 amino acids. V was pared by 7 bases and J by 2 bases, with 22 bases of the junction left unmatched. CDR3 DNA: TGTGCCAGTATTTTCCCCGCCGAACAGGGGGCGCGAAATACCACAGATACGCAGTATTTT. Translated: CASIFPAEQGARNTTDTQYF.

The chain joins TRBV7-9 to TRBJ2-2; TRBD1 matches at 7 bases. The CDR3 consists of 13 residues. CDR1 is SEHNR and CDR2 is FQNEAQ in the germline V gene (reference sequence). With 8 bases clipped from V and 5 bases from J, the junction kept 5 bases outside the gene matches. The CDR3 region has the DNA TGTGCCAGCTCCCCAGGGGGAACCGGGGAGCTGTTTTTT. Translation: CASSPGGTGELFF.

The chain has TRBV6-1 and TRBJ2-1, with D possibly called TRBD1 or TRBD2 (5 bases each). CDR1 MNHNS and CDR2 SASEGT come from the germline V gene. Trimming pared 6 bases from V and 4 bases from J, leaving 13 bases between. CDR3 length: 14 residues. Written as DNA, the CDR3 is TGTGCCAGCAGGGGGACCGAAGTTTACAATGAGCAGTTCTTC. This encodes CASRGTEVYNEQFF.

V usage is TRBV9 and J usage is TRBJ2-7; D might be TRBD2 (6 bases). V lost 4 bases and J lost 6, with 14 bases in between. The germline V gene encodes CDR1 SGDLS and CDR2 YYNGEE. The CDR3 spans 13 residues. The CDR3 DNA is TGTGCCAGCAGCTATGGAGGGAGTGGCGAGCAGTACTTC. It encodes CASSYGGSGEQYF.

The gene calls are TRBV28 and TRBJ1-2; D uncertain. Trimming shortened V by 5 bases and J by 0 bases, and 7 bases separated the two germline ends. CDR1 is MDHEN, CDR2 SYDVKM, per germline. The CDR3 loop spans 13 amino acids. CDR3 nucleotide sequence: TGTGCCAGCAGTGGAAACGCTAACTATGGCTACACCTTC. Residues: CASSGNANYGYTF.

This chain uses TRBV27 with TRBJ2-4; D is uncertain. V was clipped by 6 bases and J by 3 bases, with 18 bases between them. The CDR3 runs to 16 residues. Germline values: CDR1 MNHEY, CDR2 SMNVEV (reference sequence). The CDR3 reads CASRDLGYSGKNIQYF. The CDR3 DNA follows: TGTGCCAGCAGGGACCTTGGGTACTCTGGCAAAAACATTCAGTACTTC.

CDR3 in DNA: TGTGCCAGTAGTATCATAAAGGGCGGGGTCCACCAGCCCCAGCATTTT. Residues: CASSIIKGGVHQPQHF. This chain joins TRBV19 and TRBJ1-5; D not certain. Germline lookup yields CDR1 LNHDA and CDR2 SQIVND (reference sequence). V lost 3 bases to trimming and J lost 7 bases, with 19 bases between them. The CDR3 totals 16 residues. The full variable domain, completed using reference TRBV19 and TRBJ1-5, is DGGITQSPKYLFRKEGQNVTLSCEQNLNHDAMYWYRQDPGQGLRLIYYSQIVNDFQKGDIAEGYSVSREKKESFPLTVTSAQKNPTAFYLCASSIIKGGVHQPQHFGDGTRLSIL.

This clone is deemed medium-sized. This sequence joins TRBV10-1 and TRBJ2-1; 7 bases match TRBD2. V lost 3 bases and J lost 9; bases outside the gene matches: 2. Germline assignment: CDR1 WNHNN and CDR2 SYGVQD (reference sequence). CDR3 size: 12 residues. The CDR3 protein is CASSDPGGEQFF. CDR3 in DNA: TGCGCCAGCAGTGACCCGGGAGGTGAGCAGTTCTTC.

Note on this clone: Other nucleotide sequences from this sample produce the same CDR3. The V call is TRBV7-9, the J call TRBJ2-2; D is undetermined. V was trimmed by 5 bases and J by 4 bases, leaving 8 bases between them. The CDR3 spans 13 residues. The germline CDR1 and CDR2 sequences are SEHNR and FQNEAQ (reference sequence). CDR3 coding DNA: TGTGCCAGCAGCCTCAGGTCCACCGGGGAGCTGTTTTTT. Translation: CASSLRSTGELFF. The variable domain in full, with the rest retrieved from reference TRBV7-9 and TRBJ2-2, is DTGVSQNPRHKITKRGQNVTFRCDPISEHNRLYWYRQTLGQGPEFLTYFQNEAQLEKSRLLSDRFSAERPKGSFSTLEIQRTEQGDSAMYLCASSLRSTGELFFGEGSRLTVL.

The J gene is TRBJ1-6, the V gene TRBV6-5, with unresolved D. CDR3 length: 14 residues. Trimming took off 9 bases at V and 4 bases at J, with 13 bases between the two ends. Per the germline V gene, CDR1 is MNHEY and CDR2 is SVGAGI. DNA of the CDR3: TGTGCCAGTAGAGAGGGCCGTTATAATTCACCCCTCCACTTT. It is translated as CASREGRYNSPLHF.

The rearrangement joins TRBV30 to TRBJ2-7, with unresolved D. This CDR3 region has 9 residues. Per the germline V gene, CDR1 is GTSNPN and CDR2 is SVGIG (reference sequence). V lost 4 bases and J 5 bases, leaving 3 bases between the germline ends. The CDR3 DNA reads as TGTGCCTGGAAGAACGAGCAGTACTTC. Its protein product is CAWKNEQYF.

The V call is TRBV5-1, the J call TRBJ1-2, with D possibly TRBD1 on 5 matching bases. From germline, CDR1 is SGHRS and CDR2 YFSETQ. V lost 0 bases and J 8 bases, leaving 14 bases between the germline ends. The CDR3 has 14 amino acids. The CDR3 here is CASSLDEGRGGYTF. The DNA of the CDR3 is TGCGCCAGCAGCTTGGATGAAGGGAGGGGAGGCTACACCTTC.

The rearrangement joins TRBV11-2 to TRBJ2-5; 7 bases match TRBD2. This CDR3 contains 14 residues. Germline V gene data show CDR1 as SGHAT and CDR2 as FQNNGV. V was clipped by 2 bases and J by 5 bases; unmatched bases: 5. CDR3 sequence: CASSLTSVGETQYF. The CDR3 bases are TGTGCCAGCAGCTTAACTAGCGTCGGGGAGACCCAGTACTTC.

The chain combines TRBV2 with TRBJ1-2; D remains unclear. Germline V gene lookup returns CDR1 SNHLY and CDR2 FYNNEI. The ends were cut back, 6 bases at V and 7 bases at J, with 9 bases in the middle. The CDR3 runs to 11 residues. The CDR3 loop is CASRYIGGYTF. CDR3 DNA sequence: TGTGCCAGCAGGTATATTGGTGGCTACACCTTC. The complete variable domain, with remaining parts taken from reference TRBV2 and TRBJ1-2, reads EPEVTQTPSHQVTQMGQEVILRCVPISNHLYFYWYRQILGQKVEFLVSFYNNEISEKSEIFDDQFSVERPDGSNFTLKIRSTKLEDSAMYFCASRYIGGYTFGSGTRLTVV.

V is TRBV7-2 and J is TRBJ2-7; TRBD1 agrees at 9 bases. This CDR3 has 14 amino acids. Germline V CDR1 and CDR2: SGHTA, FQGNSA. The V and J ends lost 6 bases and 3 bases, in that order; junction bases with no gene match: 6. CDR3 nucleotide sequence: TGTGCCAGCAGACAGGGGGCTTCCAACTACGAGCAGTACTTC. Translation: CASRQGASNYEQYF.

The rearrangement uses TRBV4-1 and TRBJ2-7; 11 positions match TRBD1. V was clipped by 1 base and J by 5 bases; unmatched bases: 10. This CDR3 has 17 residues. CDR1 is MGHRA and CDR2 is YSYEKL in the germline V gene. The CDR3 is CASSQGMGQGVFDEQYF. The CDR3 DNA is TGCGCCAGCAGCCAAGGCATGGGACAGGGGGTATTCGACGAGCAGTACTTC.

The chain employs TRBV5-5 and TRBJ1-1; D is ambiguous. This CDR3 region has 14 residues. Germline values: CDR1 SGHKS, CDR2 YYEKEE (reference sequence). V lost 5 bases and J lost 4, with 15 bases in between. Written as DNA, the CDR3 is TGTGCCAGCAGGCTTGGGTTCCTGGGCACTGAAGCTTTCTTT. It codes for CASRLGFLGTEAFF.

This chain links TRBV19 with TRBJ2-7; possibly TRBD1 for D (5 bases). From germline, CDR1 is LNHDA and CDR2 SQIVND (reference sequence). V lost 0 bases to trimming and J lost 3 bases, with 9 bases between them. This CDR3 spans 14 amino acids. CDR3 DNA sequence: TGTGCCAGTAGTATAGACAGGGAAAGCTACGAGCAGTACTTC. Translated, it gives CASSIDRESYEQYF.

The chain uses TRBV1 and TRBJ2-7. TRBV1 is marked as a pseudogene. There are 17 residues in the CDR3. CDR3 DNA sequence: TGCACCAGCAGCCAAGATCGACCGGGGGACACCCCCTACGAGCAGTACTTC. Translating it yields CTSSQDRPGDTPYEQYF.